Below are 25 T cell receptor beta chains sequenced from a single sample in a study of sequential checkpoint blockade in melanoma. The assay was immunoSEQ multiplex PCR, and TCRdb's table has in-frame clones only and misses some. The sample contains 40,000 or so clones, 86% of which appear only once. Noted treatment: randomized to nivolumab then ipilimumab (arm A) or the reverse (arm B). The input for sequencing was CD8+ T cells sorted from blood (inferred from file names), taken from a patient given nivolumab and ipilimumab in sequence. The receptors originated from a human donor with melanoma.

The chain joins TRBV28 to TRBJ2-7, with D perhaps matching TRBD1 (5 bases). Germline CDR1 is MDHEN and CDR2 is SYDVKM. The V gene lost 3 bases and the J gene lost 3 bases, with 12 bases spanning the gap. The CDR3 totals 14 residues. In DNA form, the CDR3 reads TGTGCCAGCAGTTTTATGGTTAGGGGCTACGAGCAGTACGTC. As protein: CASSFMVRGYEQYV.

The chain has TRBV4-3 and TRBJ1-3; the D gene is possibly TRBD1 (5 bases). This CDR3 spans 16 amino acids. Germline loops: CDR1 LGHNA, CDR2 YSLEER. The ends were cut back, 0 bases at V and 4 bases at J, with 13 bases in the middle. This CDR3 reads CASSQDAVTVGNTIYF. In nucleotides, the CDR3 is TGCGCCAGCAGCCAAGATGCGGTGACAGTGGGAAACACCATATATTTT.

In the case of this clone: Other DNA sequences of this sample code for an identical CDR3. This CDR3 is CASSIGGIYGYTF. The CDR3 coding sequence is TGTGCCAGTAGTATTGGGGGGATCTATGGCTACACCTTC. The V call is TRBV19, the J call TRBJ1-2; D possibly corresponds to TRBD1 (5 bases). Looked up from germline, CDR1 is LNHDA and CDR2 is SQIVND (reference sequence). The CDR3 runs 13 residues. Trimming removed 3 bases at V and 4 bases at J, with 9 bases between.

The chain combines TRBV27 with TRBJ2-7; TRBD2 matches 8 bases. The CDR3 runs 14 residues. The germline gives CDR1 MNHEY, CDR2 SMNVEV (reference sequence). Losses at the gene ends were 5 bases for V and 4 bases for J; bases not matched to a gene: 7. In DNA, the CDR3 is TGTGCCAGCAGTCAAGGACTAGCTCTGTACGAGCAGTACTTC. It codes for CASSQGLALYEQYF.

There are a few counts of this clone. This chain joins TRBV9 and TRBJ2-1; weak D call: TRBD2 (5 bases). Trimming took 4 bases from V and 2 from J, leaving 13 bases between them. CDR3 length equals 15 residues. Germline CDR1 reads SGDLS; CDR2 reads YYNGEE. The CDR3 is CASSPGRATYNEQFF. DNA for the CDR3: TGTGCCAGCAGCCCCGGGCGGGCCACCTACAATGAGCAGTTCTTC.

V usage is TRBV7-9 and J usage is TRBJ2-5; D is uncertain. Trimming removed 6 bases from V and 1 base from J, with 15 bases in between. The CDR3 length is 15 residues. Germline-derived CDR1 and CDR2 are SEHNR and FQNEAQ (reference sequence). CDR3 sequence (DNA): TGTGCCAGCAGTCTCGACTGGAGTGGCCAAGAGACCCAGTACTTC. It encodes CASSLDWSGQETQYF.

This clone was seen only a few times. The chain links TRBV7-9 to TRBJ2-7; 7 bases map to TRBD2. Trimming took 8 bases from V and 0 from J; bases not matched to a gene: 1. Germline assignment: CDR1 SEHNR and CDR2 FQNEAQ (reference sequence). This CDR3 is built from 12 residues. The CDR3 sequence is CASGRGSYEQYF. The CDR3 nucleotides are TGTGCCAGCGGGAGGGGCTCCTACGAGCAGTACTTC.

The rearrangement uses TRBV7-6 and TRBJ2-1, with 11 bases that match TRBD2. The trim removed 4 bases at V and 7 bases at J, leaving 9 bases unmatched. CDR1 and CDR2 (germline): SGHVS, FNYEAQ. The CDR3 loop spans 16 amino acids. The CDR3 here is CASSSPTSGVGNEQFF. The CDR3, as DNA: TGTGCCAGCAGCTCGCCGACTAGCGGGGTCGGGAATGAGCAGTTCTTC.

The CDR3 loop is CASSQETDLLASTDTQYF. CDR3 nucleotides: TGTGCCAGCAGCCAAGAAACCGACTTACTAGCTAGCACAGATACGCAGTATTTT. The chain employs TRBV4-2 and TRBJ2-3, with a weak D call TRBD2 (6 bases). V lost 0 bases to trimming and J lost 0 bases, with 16 bases between them. Germline assignment: CDR1 LGHNA and CDR2 YNFKEQ. The CDR3 spans 18 residues.

This chain joins TRBV27 and TRBJ2-7, with 10 bases aligning to TRBD2. The CDR3 has 16 residues. V was clipped by 4 bases and J by 6 bases; unmatched bases: 12. Germline V gene sequence: CDR1 MNHEY, CDR2 SMNVEV (reference sequence). DNA of the CDR3: TGTGCCAGCAGTTCCAGACTAGCGGGCCCCTTAAGCGAGCAGTACGTC. Its protein is CASSSRLAGPLSEQYV.

The genes are TRBV19 and TRBJ2-1; D is possibly TRBD1 (6 bases). The V end was cut by 6 bases, the J end by 8 bases, with 26 bases between. Germline values: CDR1 LNHDA, CDR2 SQIVND (reference sequence). This CDR3 contains 17 residues. This CDR3 is CASRKSRDIRFLHEQFF. The CDR3 DNA is TGTGCCAGTAGGAAAAGCCGGGACATTAGATTCCTACATGAGCAGTTCTTC.

The chain employs TRBV6-5 and TRBJ2-3; 7 bases map to TRBD2. Germline V gene sequence: CDR1 MNHEY, CDR2 SVGAGI. The CDR3 spans 15 residues. The V and J ends lost 6 bases and 1 base, in that order; junction bases with no gene match: 7. CDR3 bases: TGTGCCAGCAGCAGAAGCGGGATGGGCACAGATACGCAGTATTTT. Its protein product is CASSRSGMGTDTQYF.

V usage is TRBV27 and J usage is TRBJ2-3, with 14 bases matching TRBD2. Germline CDR1 and CDR2: MNHEY and SMNVEV (reference sequence). The length of the CDR3 is 18 residues. The V gene end was trimmed by 1 base and the J gene end by 4 bases; junction bases not matched to a gene: 7. CDR3 amino acids: CASSLFSGLAGEPDTQYF. The CDR3 bases are TGTGCCAGCAGTTTATTCTCGGGACTAGCGGGAGAACCAGATACGCAGTATTTT.

The chain recombines TRBV9 with TRBJ1-1, with 12 positions matching TRBD1. This CDR3 has 13 residues. Looked up from germline, CDR1 is SGDLS and CDR2 is YYNGEE. V shed 3 bases and J 8 bases; nucleotides not matched to a gene: 2. The CDR3 is CASSAGTGGEAFF. The CDR3 coding sequence is TGTGCCAGCAGCGCTGGGACAGGGGGCGAAGCTTTCTTT. Full variable domain (outside the CDR3, taken from reference TRBV9 and TRBJ1-1): DSGVTQTPKHLITATGQRVTLRCSPRSGDLSVYWYQQSLDQGLQFLIQYYNGEERAKGNILERFSAQQFPDLHSELNLSSLELGDSALYFCASSAGTGGEAFFGQGTRLTVV.

The rearrangement links TRBV4-3 to TRBJ1-1; the match to TRBD1 covers 7 bases. With 2 bases clipped from V and 1 base from J, the junction kept 4 bases outside the gene matches. The CDR3 has 15 amino acids. Per the germline V gene, CDR1 is LGHNA and CDR2 is YSLEER. CDR3 sequence reads: CASSQNQGGNTEAFF. Here the CDR3 DNA reads TGCGCCAGCAGCCAAAACCAGGGGGGGAACACTGAAGCTTTCTTT.

The chain recombines TRBV19 with TRBJ1-2, with D perhaps TRBD1 (6 bases). CDR1 and CDR2 (germline): LNHDA, SQIVND (reference sequence). The CDR3 totals 15 residues. Trimming removed 4 bases at V and 0 bases at J, with 12 bases between. DNA for the CDR3: TGTGCCAGTAGTACCGGCCAGGGGACTAACTATGGCTACACCTTC. Amino acid sequence: CASSTGQGTNYGYTF.

The chain uses TRBV25-1 and TRBJ2-2, with 8 bases aligning to TRBD1. The J segment lost 6 bases and the V segment lost 3 bases, leaving 9 bases of the junction unmatched. CDR1 and CDR2 (germline): MGHDK, SYGVNS. The CDR3 has 16 amino acids. For the CDR3, the DNA is TGTGCCAGCAGTGACGGGACAGGAGGGTCCGCCGGGGAGCTGTTTTTT. This gives the protein CASSDGTGGSAGELFF.

This clone was seen just once. The chain is built from TRBV7-9 and TRBJ2-1; maybe TRBD1 (8 bases). Trimming took off 4 bases at V and 7 bases at J, with 17 bases between the two ends. Germline values: CDR1 SEHNR, CDR2 FQNEAQ (reference sequence). This CDR3 is built from 15 residues. CDR3 sequence reads: CASSYQQGGLNEQFF. The CDR3 DNA sequence: TGTGCCAGCAGCTACCAACAGGGGGGACTAAATGAGCAGTTCTTC.

The V gene is TRBV6-1, the J gene TRBJ1-5; a weak D match, TRBD1 (5 bases). The germline gives CDR1 MNHNS, CDR2 SASEGT. The CDR3 length is 17 residues. V dropped 0 bases and J dropped 3 bases, with 15 bases sitting between them. The CDR3 bases are TGTGCCAGCAGTGAAGCAGAGGTAGGGGCTTACAATCAGCCCCAGCATTTT. Amino acids: CASSEAEVGAYNQPQHF.

The chain uses TRBV4-1 and TRBJ2-1; 8 bases fit TRBD1. The CDR3 is 16 residues long. Germline CDR1 and CDR2: MGHRA and YSYEKL. The junction had 11 bases not matched to a gene; V was cut back by 4 bases and J by 6 bases. The chain's CDR3 is CASSPRTGTVGNEQFF. For the CDR3, the DNA is TGCGCCAGCAGCCCCAGGACAGGGACAGTCGGCAATGAGCAGTTCTTC.

The chain links TRBV9 to TRBJ2-7; D unresolved. The CDR3 has 12 amino acids. CDR1 and CDR2 from the germline V gene are SGDLS and YYNGEE. V was clipped by 0 bases and J by 6 bases, with 7 bases between them. The CDR3 bases are TGTGCCAGCAGCGTAGATCCCTCCGAGCAGTACTTC. Protein: CASSVDPSEQYF.

The table lists this clone with a count of one. This chain joins TRBV9 and TRBJ2-2; 7 bases align to TRBD1. This CDR3 spans 13 amino acids. The V segment lost 7 bases and the J segment 1 base; nucleotides outside the gene matches: 1. CDR1 SGDLS and CDR2 YYNGEE come from the germline V gene. CDR3 sequence: CASGDRNTGELFF. The CDR3 DNA reads as TGTGCCAGCGGGGACAGGAACACCGGGGAGCTGTTTTTT.

CDR3 region: CASSRGGAGQPQHF. CDR3 DNA sequence: TGTGCCAGCAGTCGGGGGGGGGCAGGTCAGCCCCAGCATTTT. V and J are TRBV27 and TRBJ1-5, with D possibly TRBD1 on 6 matching bases. From germline, CDR1 is MNHEY and CDR2 SMNVEV (reference sequence). The V and J ends lost 5 bases and 6 bases respectively, with 14 bases between them. CDR3 length: 14 amino acids.

In nucleotides, the CDR3 is TGTGCCAGCAGCTTCCAGGGGAGCTCCTACAATGAGCAGTTCTTC. Translating it yields CASSFQGSSYNEQFF. This chain uses TRBV7-6 with TRBJ2-1, with D perhaps TRBD1 (6 bases). In germline, CDR1 is SGHVS, CDR2 FNYEAQ. The CDR3 covers 15 residues. Trimming stripped 3 bases from V and 0 bases from J, with 9 bases between.

This chain connects TRBV5-8 to TRBJ2-1; 7 bases map to TRBD2. V gave up 0 bases and J gave up 3 bases; unmatched junction bases: 3. Looked up from germline, CDR1 is SGHTS and CDR2 is YDEGEE. The CDR3 has 15 amino acids. Here the CDR3 reads CASSLGGRGYNEQFF. CDR3 DNA sequence: TGTGCCAGCAGCTTGGGCGGGAGAGGCTACAATGAGCAGTTCTTC.